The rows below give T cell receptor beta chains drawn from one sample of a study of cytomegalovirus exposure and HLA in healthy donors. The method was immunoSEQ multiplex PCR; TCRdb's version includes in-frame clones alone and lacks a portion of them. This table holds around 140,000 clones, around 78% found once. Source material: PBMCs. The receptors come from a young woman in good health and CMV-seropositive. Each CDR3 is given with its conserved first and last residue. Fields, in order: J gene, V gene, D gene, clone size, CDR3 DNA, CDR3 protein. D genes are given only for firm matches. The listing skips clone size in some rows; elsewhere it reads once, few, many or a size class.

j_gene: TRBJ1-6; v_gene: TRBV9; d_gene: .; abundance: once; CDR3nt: TGTGCCAGCAGCTTAAATAATTCACCCCTCCACTTT; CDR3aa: CASSLNNSPLHF
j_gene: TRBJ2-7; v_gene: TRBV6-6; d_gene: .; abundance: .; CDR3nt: TGTGCCAGCAGTTACGGGCCCAATGGTGTCGAGCAGTACTTC; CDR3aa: CASSYGPNGVEQYF
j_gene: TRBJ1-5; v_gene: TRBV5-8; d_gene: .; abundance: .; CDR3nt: TGTGCCAGCAACCCTCCCGACAGTTATCAGCCCCAGCATTTT; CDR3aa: CASNPPDSYQPQHF
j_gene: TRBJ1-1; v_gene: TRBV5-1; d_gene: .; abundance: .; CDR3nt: TGCGCCAGCAGCTCGGAACGGAGCAGCGAAGCTTTCTTT; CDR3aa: CASSSERSSEAFF
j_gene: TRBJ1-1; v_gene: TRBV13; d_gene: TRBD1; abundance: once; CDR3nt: TGTGCCAGCAGCTTAATTTATGGGACAGGGAAGAACACTGAAGCTTTCTTT; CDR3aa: CASSLIYGTGKNTEAFF
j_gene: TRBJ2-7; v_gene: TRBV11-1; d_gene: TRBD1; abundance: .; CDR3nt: TGTGCCAGCAGCTCGGGACAGGGATCCTACGAGCAGTACTTC; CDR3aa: CASSSGQGSYEQYF
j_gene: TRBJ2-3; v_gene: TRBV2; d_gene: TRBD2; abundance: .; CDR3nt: TGTGCCAGCAGTGAGGGGCGGGGGGCCCACACAGATACGCAGTATTTT; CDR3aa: CASSEGRGAHTDTQYF
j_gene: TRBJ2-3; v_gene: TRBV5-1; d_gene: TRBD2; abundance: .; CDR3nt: TGCGCCAGCAGCACCGGGGGGGCCGCAGATACGCAGTATTTT; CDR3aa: CASSTGGAADTQYF
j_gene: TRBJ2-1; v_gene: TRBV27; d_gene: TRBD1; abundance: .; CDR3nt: TGTGCCAGCAGGCCCTACGATAGGACAGGGGGCAATGAGCAGTTCTTC; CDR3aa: CASRPYDRTGGNEQFF
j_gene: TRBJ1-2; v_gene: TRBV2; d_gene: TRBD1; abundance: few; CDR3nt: TGTGCCAGCAGTCCCCAGGGGGCGGGCTACACCTTC; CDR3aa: CASSPQGAGYTF
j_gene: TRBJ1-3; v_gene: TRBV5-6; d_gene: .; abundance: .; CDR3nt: TGTGCCAGCAGCTTGGTGGGGGGTTCTGGAAACACCATATATTTT; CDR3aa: CASSLVGGSGNTIYF
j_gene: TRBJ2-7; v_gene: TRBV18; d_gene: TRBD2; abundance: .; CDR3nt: TGTGCCAGCTCACCTCCGGGGACTAAGAACTACGAGCAGTACTTC; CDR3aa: CASSPPGTKNYEQYF
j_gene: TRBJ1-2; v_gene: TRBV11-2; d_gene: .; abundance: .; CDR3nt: TGTGCCAGCAGCCCGGGCCTGGGGGCATCGGGGGGCTACACCTTC; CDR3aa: CASSPGLGASGGYTF
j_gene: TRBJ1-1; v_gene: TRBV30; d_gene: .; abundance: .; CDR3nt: TGTGCCTGGAGTGTACGCAGGGACACTGAAGCTTTCTTT; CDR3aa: CAWSVRRDTEAFF
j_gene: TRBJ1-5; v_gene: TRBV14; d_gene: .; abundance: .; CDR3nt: TGTGCCAGCAGCCAACGACACGGATATAGCAATCAGCCCCAGCATTTT; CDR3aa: CASSQRHGYSNQPQHF
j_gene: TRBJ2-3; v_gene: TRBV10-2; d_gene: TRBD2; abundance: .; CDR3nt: TGCGCCAGCAGTGAGGGACGGGGGGGCTTGGATACGCAGTATTTT; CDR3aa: CASSEGRGGLDTQYF
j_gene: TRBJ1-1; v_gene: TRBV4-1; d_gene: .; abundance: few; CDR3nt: TGCGCCAGCAGCCCGTTCGTACAGGGTTCCAACACTGAAGCTTTCTTT; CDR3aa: CASSPFVQGSNTEAFF
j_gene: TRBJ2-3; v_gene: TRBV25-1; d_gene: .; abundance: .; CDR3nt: TGTGCCAGCAGTGAATACGGGGTGGATACGCAGTATTTT; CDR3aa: CASSEYGVDTQYF
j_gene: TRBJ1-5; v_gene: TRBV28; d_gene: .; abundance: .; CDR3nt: TGTGCCAGCACCCTGAGAGGTCAGCCCCAGCATTTT; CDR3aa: CASTLRGQPQHF
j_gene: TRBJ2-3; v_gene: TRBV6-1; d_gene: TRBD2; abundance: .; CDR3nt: TGTGCCAGCATACGCCTAGCGGGGGCAACAGATACGCAGTATTTT; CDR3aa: CASIRLAGATDTQYF
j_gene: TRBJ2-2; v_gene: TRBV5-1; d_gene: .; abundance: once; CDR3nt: TGCGCCAGCAGCTTTAGAGACACCGGGGAGCTGTTTTTT; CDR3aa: CASSFRDTGELFF
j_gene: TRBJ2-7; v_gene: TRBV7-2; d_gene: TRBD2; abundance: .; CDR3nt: TGTGCCAGCAGCTCCATCCCGGGACTAGCGGGTCCTTCCTACGAGCAGTACTTC; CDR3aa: CASSSIPGLAGPSYEQYF
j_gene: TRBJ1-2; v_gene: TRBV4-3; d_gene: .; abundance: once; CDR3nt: TGCGCCAGCAGCCAAGATCCGAGGGGGTTATTCAGCACCTTC; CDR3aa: CASSQDPRGLFSTF
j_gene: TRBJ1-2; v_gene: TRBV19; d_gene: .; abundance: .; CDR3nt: TGTGCCAGTAGTACCCTCGGGATGTCTGGCTACACCTTC; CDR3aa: CASSTLGMSGYTF
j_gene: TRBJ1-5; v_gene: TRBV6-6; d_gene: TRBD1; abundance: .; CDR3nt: TGTGCCAGCACCGGACAGGGGAGGCAGCCCCAGCATTTT; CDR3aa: CASTGQGRQPQHF
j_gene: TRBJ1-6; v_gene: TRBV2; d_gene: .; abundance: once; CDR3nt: TGTGCCAGCAGTGTGCTGCCAGGAGGTAGTTCACCCCTCCACTTT; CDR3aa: CASSVLPGGSSPLHF
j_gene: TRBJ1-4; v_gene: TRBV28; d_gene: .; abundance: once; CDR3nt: TGTGCCAGCAGTCCGGGGGGATCCAATGAAAAACTGTTTTTT; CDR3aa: CASSPGGSNEKLFF
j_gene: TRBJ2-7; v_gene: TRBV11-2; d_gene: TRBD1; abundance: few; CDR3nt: TGTGCCAGCAGCGCCAAAAGGACAGGGAACTACGAGCAGTACTTC; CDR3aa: CASSAKRTGNYEQYF
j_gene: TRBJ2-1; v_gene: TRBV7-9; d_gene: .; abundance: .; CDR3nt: TGTGCCAGCAGCTTGGTTACCCCTTACATGTTCTTC; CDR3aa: CASSLVTPYMFF
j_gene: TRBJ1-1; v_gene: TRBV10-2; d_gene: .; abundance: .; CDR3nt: TGCGCCAGCGTTCGTCGTAAAGGACAGCCAGAAGCTTTCTTT; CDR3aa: CASVRRKGQPEAFF
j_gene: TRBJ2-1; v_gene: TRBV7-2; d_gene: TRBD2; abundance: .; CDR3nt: TGTGCCAGCAGCGGCGGACTAGCGGGGAAATACAATGAGCAGTTCTTC; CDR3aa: CASSGGLAGKYNEQFF
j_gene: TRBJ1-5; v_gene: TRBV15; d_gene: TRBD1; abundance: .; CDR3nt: TGTGCCACCAGCAAGGACAGGGGTAGCAATCAGCCCCAGCATTTT; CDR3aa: CATSKDRGSNQPQHF
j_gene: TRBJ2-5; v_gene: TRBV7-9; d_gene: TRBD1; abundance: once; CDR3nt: TGTGCCAGCAGCTGGGACAGGACAGGTCAAGAGACCCAGTACTTC; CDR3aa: CASSWDRTGQETQYF
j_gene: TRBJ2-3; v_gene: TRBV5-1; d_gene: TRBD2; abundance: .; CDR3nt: TGCGCCAGCACCGGACGGGGGGGACCGAAGGCAGATACGCAGTATTTT; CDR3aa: CASTGRGGPKADTQYF
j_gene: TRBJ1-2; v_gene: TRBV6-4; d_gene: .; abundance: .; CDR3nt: TGTGCCAGCAGTGACTACTCGGGACTTGGCTACACCTTC; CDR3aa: CASSDYSGLGYTF
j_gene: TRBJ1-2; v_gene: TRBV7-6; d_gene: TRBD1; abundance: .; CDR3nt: TGTGCCAGCAGCCCTCGACAGGGGACGGCCTTGGACTATGGCTACACCTTC; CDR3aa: CASSPRQGTALDYGYTF
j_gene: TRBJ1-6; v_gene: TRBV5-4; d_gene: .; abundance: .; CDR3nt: TGTGCCAGCAGCGTTTCCAACGGACCCCTCCACTTT; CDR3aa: CASSVSNGPLHF
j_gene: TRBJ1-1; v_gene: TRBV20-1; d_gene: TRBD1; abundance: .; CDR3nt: TGCAGTGCTATTACAGGGGGCGAAGCTTTCTTT; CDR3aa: CSAITGGEAFF
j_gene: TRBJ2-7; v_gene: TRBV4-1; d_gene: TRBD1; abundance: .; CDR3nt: TGCGCCAGCAGCCAAGGACGCCAGGGGGTCTACGAGCAGTACTTC; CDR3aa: CASSQGRQGVYEQYF
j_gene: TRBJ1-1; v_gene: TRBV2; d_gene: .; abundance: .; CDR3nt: TGTGCCAGCAGTGGTGCGGGGAACACTGAAGCTTTCTTT; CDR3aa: CASSGAGNTEAFF
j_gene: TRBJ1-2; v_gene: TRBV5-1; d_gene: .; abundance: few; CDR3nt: TGCGCCAGCAGCTTGGGGGCCACAGGGACGTATGGCTACACCTTC; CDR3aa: CASSLGATGTYGYTF
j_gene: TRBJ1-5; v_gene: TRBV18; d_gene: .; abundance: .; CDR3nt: TGTGCCAGCTCACCGACACCGAATCAGCCCCAGCATTTT; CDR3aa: CASSPTPNQPQHF
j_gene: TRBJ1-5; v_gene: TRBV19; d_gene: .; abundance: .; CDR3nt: TGTGCCAGTAGTATAGATCGCGGGAGCAATCAGCCCCAGCATTTT; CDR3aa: CASSIDRGSNQPQHF
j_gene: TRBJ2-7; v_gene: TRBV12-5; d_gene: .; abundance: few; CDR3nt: TGTGCTAGTGGTTCCCGTGGCAGGGAATACGAGCAGTACTTC; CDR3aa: CASGSRGREYEQYF
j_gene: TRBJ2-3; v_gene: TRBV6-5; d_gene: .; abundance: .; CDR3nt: TGTGCCAGCAGTTCTTTAGCGGCATCCACAGATACGCAGTATTTT; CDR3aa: CASSSLAASTDTQYF
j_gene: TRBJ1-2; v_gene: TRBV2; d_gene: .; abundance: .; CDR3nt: TGTGCCAGCAGTGTTCTACAGGGTTATGGCTACACCTTC; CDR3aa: CASSVLQGYGYTF
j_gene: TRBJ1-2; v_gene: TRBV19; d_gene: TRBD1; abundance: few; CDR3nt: TGTGCCACCCGGGACAGGGCATTGAGCGACGGGTATGGCTACACCTTC; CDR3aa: CATRDRALSDGYGYTF
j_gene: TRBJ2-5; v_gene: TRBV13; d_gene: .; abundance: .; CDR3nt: TGTGCCAGCAGCGCCTACACAGGGGGGGAAGAGACCCAGTACTTC; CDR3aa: CASSAYTGGEETQYF
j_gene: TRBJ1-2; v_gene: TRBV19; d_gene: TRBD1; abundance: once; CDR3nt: TGTGCCAGTAGTATCGGACAGGGGGCGCAAGGCTACACCTTC; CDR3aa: CASSIGQGAQGYTF
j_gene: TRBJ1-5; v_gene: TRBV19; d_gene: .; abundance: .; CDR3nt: TGTGCCAGTAGTCTCCGACAGCCCAATCAGCCCCAGCATTTT; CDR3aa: CASSLRQPNQPQHF
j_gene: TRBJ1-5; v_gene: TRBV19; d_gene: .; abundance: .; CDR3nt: TGTGCCAGTAGCCCGGGCAGGGTGGTTTATAGCAATCAGCCCCAGCATTTT; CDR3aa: CASSPGRVVYSNQPQHF
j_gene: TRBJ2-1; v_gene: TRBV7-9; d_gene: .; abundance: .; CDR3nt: TGTGCCAGCAGCTTAGGACAGTACAATGAGCAGTTCTTC; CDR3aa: CASSLGQYNEQFF
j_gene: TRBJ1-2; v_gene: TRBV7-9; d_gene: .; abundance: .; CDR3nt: TGTGCCAGCAGCTTCGGACAGACTAACTATGGCTACACCTTC; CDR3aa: CASSFGQTNYGYTF
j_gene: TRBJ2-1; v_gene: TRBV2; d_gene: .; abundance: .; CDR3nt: TGTGCCAGCAGTTTAGAATCTTACAATGAGCAGTTCTTC; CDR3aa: CASSLESYNEQFF
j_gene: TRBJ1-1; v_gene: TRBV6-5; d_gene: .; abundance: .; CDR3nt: TGTGCCAGCAGTTACGGACAGATGAACACTGAAGCTTTCTTT; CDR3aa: CASSYGQMNTEAFF
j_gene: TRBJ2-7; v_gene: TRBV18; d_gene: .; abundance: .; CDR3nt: TGTGCCAGCTCACCACCGAGACCAGGAACCTACGAGCAGTACTTC; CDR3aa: CASSPPRPGTYEQYF
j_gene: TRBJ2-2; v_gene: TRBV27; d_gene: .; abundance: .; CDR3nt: TGTGCCAGCAGTCCAGACAGCTCCTTCGCGAACACCGGGGAGCTGTTTTTT; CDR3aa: CASSPDSSFANTGELFF
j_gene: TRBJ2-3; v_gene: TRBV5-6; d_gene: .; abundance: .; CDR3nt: TGTGCCAGCAGCTTGGTCGGGTCGACGGCGGATACGCAGTATTTT; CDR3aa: CASSLVGSTADTQYF
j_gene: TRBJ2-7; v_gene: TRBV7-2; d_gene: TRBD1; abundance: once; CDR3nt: TGTGCCAGCAGCTTTCAAGGGGGACAGGGGTACGAGCAGTACTTC; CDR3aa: CASSFQGGQGYEQYF